This entry describes one TCR beta chain. Its antigen is currently unknown. This sample includes further DNA sequences coding for the same CDR3. The data were obtained in a study of shared clonotypes between healthy human individuals. Findings of the study overall: Collection of samples was limited to blood; tissue repertoires likely differ. Sequencing depth was a factor that was expected to affect clonotype sharing among donors.

The germline V gene encodes CDR1 LGHNT and CDR2 FRNRAP. CDR3 length: 13 residues. The V end lost 0 bases, the J end lost 5 bases, and 6 bases lay between the germline ends. Positive CCR7 selection of CD45RO-negative cells yielded the naive CD8 cells, and terminally differentiated effector memory CD45RA+ cells were excluded. Method: immunoSEQ multiplex PCR; TCRdb's copy keeps in-frame clones and lacks some. The sample lists millions of clones, approximately 94% occurring once. J is TRBJ2-3 and V is TRBV12-5; D not resolved. Sequences were obtained from naive CD8+ T cells from PBMCs. This sequence was found in a man between 18 and 29 years old in good health. Some clones in this sample may be carry-over from other donors' samples. CDR3 loop: CASGLVLGDTQYF. CDR3 DNA: TGTGCTAGTGGTTTGGTTTTGGGAGATACGCAGTATTTT.